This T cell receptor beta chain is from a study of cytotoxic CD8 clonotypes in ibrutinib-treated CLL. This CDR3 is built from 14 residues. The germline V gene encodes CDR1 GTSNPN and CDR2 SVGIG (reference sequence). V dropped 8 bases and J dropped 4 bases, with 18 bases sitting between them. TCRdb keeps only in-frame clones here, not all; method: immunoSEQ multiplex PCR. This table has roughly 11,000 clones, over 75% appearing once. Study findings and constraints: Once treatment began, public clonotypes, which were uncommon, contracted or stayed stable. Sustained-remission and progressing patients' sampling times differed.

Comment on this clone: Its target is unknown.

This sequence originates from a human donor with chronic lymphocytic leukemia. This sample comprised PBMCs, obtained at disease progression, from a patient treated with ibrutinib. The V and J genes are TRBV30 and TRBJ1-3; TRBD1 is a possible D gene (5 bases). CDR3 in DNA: TGTGCCCTAAGGGAGTCAGGGATCGGAAACACCATATATTTT. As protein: CALRESGIGNTIYF.